This TCR beta chain was captured in a study of T cells in Graves' hyperthyroidism and ophthalmopathy. On the study more broadly: The initial diagnosis was the point when peripheral blood was collected, ahead of any treatment.

CDR1 is GTSNPN, CDR2 SVGIG, per germline (reference sequence). The CDR3 consists of 17 residues. Inclusion characteristics of ophthalmopathy patients comprised a Clinical Activity Score of at least 3, a NOSPECS grade of at least 4, and duration under 3 months. Uncontrolled infection, other autoimmune disease, pregnancy or lactation disqualified patients from enrolment. Turning to this clonotype: What it binds is not known. One junction end disagrees with the germline gene, perhaps due to a read error.

Overall study results and limits: Prediction of ophthalmopathy progression came a median 6.5 months pre-onset.

What was amplified from RNA transcripts were TCR beta CDR3 regions. When the TCR CDR3 underwent first-round RT-PCR, the HTBI primer set was used. Each CDR3 protein gets one entry after TCRdb re-called the multiplex PCR reads with MiXCR. The table has 400,000 to 600,000 distinct CDR3 sequences, roughly a sixth seen once. Sequenced sample: blood. The rearrangement links TRBV30 to TRBJ2-6; 12 bases are shared with TRBD2. The receptor was derived from a woman in her twenties or thirties with Graves' ophthalmopathy. CDR3 nucleotide sequence: TGTGCCTGGAGCCGACGACTAGCGGGAGTGGGGGCCAACGCCCTGACTTTC. This encodes CAWSRRLAGVGANALTF. Combining the CDR3 with reference TRBV30 and TRBJ2-6 gives the whole variable domain SQTIHQWPATLVQPVGSPLSLECTVEGTSNPNLYWYRQAAGRGLQLLFYSVGIGQISSEVPQNLSASRPQDRQFILSSKKLLLSDSGFYLCAWSRRLAGVGANALTFGAGSRLTVL.